What follows are 30 T cell receptor beta chains derived from one specimen sequenced in a study of PD-1 blockade in classical Hodgkin lymphoma. Libraries were prepared by immunoSEQ multiplex PCR; TCRdb keeps only in-frame clonotypes and omits some of them. The sample lists about 24,000 clones, about 89% occurring once. Time point described: newly diagnosed, previously untreated cHL patient sample. Magnetic depletion of unwanted cells isolated CD4+ T cells from thawed PBMCs. Sequenced input: CD4+ T cells from blood. The source of these receptors is a human donor with classical Hodgkin lymphoma.

The V and J genes are TRBV9 and TRBJ2-3; TRBD2 is a possible D gene (5 bases). CDR1 is SGDLS, CDR2 YYNGEE, per germline. The CDR3 contains 14 residues. Trimming took 2 bases from V and 4 from J, leaving 11 bases between them. The CDR3 DNA reads as TGTGCCAGCAGCGTTCGACCCGGGGCAGATACGCAGTATTTT. Translating it yields CASSVRPGADTQYF.

This rearrangement joins TRBV5-1 to TRBJ2-7; no firm D call. The germline V gene has CDR1 SGHRS and CDR2 YFSETQ. Trimming stripped 2 bases from V and 4 bases from J, with 10 bases between. The CDR3 runs to 13 residues. Here the CDR3 reads CASSFGRIYEQYF. DNA for the CDR3: TGCGCCAGCAGCTTTGGCAGGATTTACGAGCAGTACTTC.

The J gene is TRBJ2-3, the V gene TRBV10-2, with a possible D match to TRBD2 (5 bases). The CDR3 has 16 residues. V lost 0 bases, J lost 1 base, and 11 bases lay in between. The germline CDR1 and CDR2 sequences are WSHSY and SAAADI. In DNA, the CDR3 is TGCGCCAGCAGTGAGTCAGGGCGGGCAGGCACAGATACGCAGTATTTT. This codes for CASSESGRAGTDTQYF.

V is TRBV11-3 and J is TRBJ2-2, with 12 bases identical to TRBD2. The CDR3 length is 18 residues. V was pared by 4 bases and J by 3 bases, with 9 bases of the junction left unmatched. Germline CDR1 is SGHNT and CDR2 is YENEEA. The CDR3 nucleotides are TGTGCCAGCAGCTACCCTAGCGGGGGGGCCGTCGACACCGGGGAGCTGTTTTTT. Encoded protein: CASSYPSGGAVDTGELFF.

This chain links TRBV29-1 with TRBJ1-4; 8 positions match TRBD1. CDR3 length: 15 amino acids. Unmatched junction bases numbered 4, after V lost 4 bases and J lost 0 bases. The germline V gene encodes CDR1 SQVTM and CDR2 ANQGSEA. The DNA for the CDR3 is TGCAGCGTTGGAGGACAGGGTTCAACTAATGAAAAACTGTTTTTT. It is translated as CSVGGQGSTNEKLFF. Together with reference TRBV29-1 and TRBJ1-4, the CDR3 gives the full variable domain: SAVISQKPSRDICQRGTSLTIQCQVDSQVTMMFWYRQQPGQSLTLIATANQGSEATYESGFVIDKFPISRPNLTFSTLTVSNMSPEDSSIYLCSVGGQGSTNEKLFFGSGTQLSVL.

This clone came up once. The V gene is TRBV9, the J gene TRBJ2-6, with unresolved D. V lost 4 bases and J 0 bases, leaving 26 bases between the germline ends. CDR3 size: 21 residues. Germline lookup yields CDR1 SGDLS and CDR2 YYNGEE. This CDR3 reads CASSSQWYLGPFNSGANVLTF. For the CDR3, the DNA is TGTGCCAGCAGCTCTCAGTGGTACCTCGGCCCCTTTAACTCTGGGGCCAACGTCCTGACTTTC.

J is TRBJ2-5 and V is TRBV5-4, with 8 nucleotides matching TRBD1. V was pared by 2 bases and J by 5 bases, with 11 bases of the junction left unmatched. The CDR3 extends over 16 amino acids. Germline V gene sequence: CDR1 SGHNT, CDR2 YYREEE (reference sequence). The DNA for the CDR3 is TGTGCCAGCAGCTTCCTTCGGCAGGGGGCAGGGGAGACCCAGTACTTC. Translation gives CASSFLRQGAGETQYF.

This clone was counted a single time. The chain combines TRBV18 with TRBJ1-1; possibly TRBD1 for D (6 bases). This CDR3 has 15 residues. Per the germline V gene, CDR1 is KGHSH and CDR2 is LQKENI. V shed 6 bases and J shed 7 bases, with 21 bases lying between them. CDR3: CASSPNRVSNGEAFF. The CDR3 coding sequence is TGTGCCAGCTCGCCGAACAGGGTTTCTAACGGTGAAGCTTTCTTT. The full variable domain, in which reference TRBV18 and TRBJ1-1 provide the parts outside the CDR3, is NAGVMQNPRHLVRRRGQEARLRCSPMKGHSHVYWYRQLPEEGLKFMVYLQKENIIDESGMPKERFSAEFPKEGPSILRIQQVVRGDSAAYFCASSPNRVSNGEAFFGQGTRLTVV.

V usage is TRBV7-6 and J usage is TRBJ2-6; the D gene is possibly TRBD1 (6 bases). Germline V gene data show CDR1 as SGHVS and CDR2 as FNYEAQ. With 1 base removed from V and 2 bases from J, the gap between germline ends came to 9 bases. The CDR3 spans 16 residues. The CDR3 here is CASSLVKGAGANVLTF. CDR3 nucleotide sequence: TGTGCCAGCAGCTTAGTTAAGGGGGCTGGGGCCAACGTCCTGACTTTC.

The J gene is TRBJ2-3, the V gene TRBV7-8; no definite D call. CDR1 SGHVS and CDR2 FQNEAQ come from the germline V gene. CDR3 length equals 16 residues. Trimming shortened V by 8 bases and J by 1 base, and 19 bases separated the two germline ends. The CDR3 nucleotides read TGTGCCAGCTCCCTCCGTCGGTACCCGGGCACAGATACGCAGTATTTT. Protein product: CASSLRRYPGTDTQYF.

This chain connects TRBV10-3 to TRBJ2-2; 10 positions match TRBD1. Looked up from germline, CDR1 is ENHRY and CDR2 is SYGVKD. The CDR3 runs 13 residues. The junction had 4 bases not matched to a gene; V was cut back by 8 bases and J by 7 bases. Here the CDR3 reads CAIRQGAIGELFF. In nucleotides, the CDR3 is TGTGCCATCCGACAGGGGGCAATCGGGGAGCTGTTTTTT.

This chain joins TRBV13 and TRBJ2-3, with TRBD1 matching 9 bases. The germline gives CDR1 PRHDT, CDR2 FYEKMQ (reference sequence). The CDR3 is 15 amino acids. The V gene end was trimmed by 5 bases and the J gene end by 1 base; junction bases not matched to a gene: 4. CDR3 residues: CASSIWTGGTDTQYF. The DNA of the CDR3 is TGTGCCAGCAGCATATGGACAGGGGGCACAGATACGCAGTATTTT.

This rearrangement joins TRBV25-1 to TRBJ1-1; the D gene is possibly TRBD1 (5 bases). This CDR3 is 16 amino acids long. V shed 1 base and J shed 1 base, with 13 bases lying between them. CDR1 MGHDK and CDR2 SYGVNS come from the germline V gene. As DNA, the CDR3 is TGTGCCAGCAGTGAATTAAGCGGCAGGGCGAACACTGAAGCTTTCTTT. It specifies CASSELSGRANTEAFF.

The chain links TRBV29-1 to TRBJ1-2; perhaps TRBD1 as D (6 bases). The CDR3 runs to 13 residues. CDR1 is SQVTM and CDR2 is ANQGSEA in the germline V gene. Trimming removed 5 bases from V and 2 bases from J, with 12 bases in between. The CDR3 bases are TGCAGCGTTACCTTAGGGGGGAACTATGGCTACACCTTC. It translates to CSVTLGGNYGYTF. Drawing the rest from reference TRBV29-1 and TRBJ1-2, the complete variable domain is SAVISQKPSRDICQRGTSLTIQCQVDSQVTMMFWYRQQPGQSLTLIATANQGSEATYESGFVIDKFPISRPNLTFSTLTVSNMSPEDSSIYLCSVTLGGNYGYTFGSGTRLTVV.

The V call is TRBV18, the J call TRBJ1-3; D remains ambiguous. Germline CDR1 and CDR2: KGHSH and LQKENI. There are 14 residues in the CDR3. V lost 3 bases and J 2 bases, leaving 8 bases between the germline ends. The CDR3 spells CASSPENTGNTIYF. The CDR3 DNA sequence: TGTGCCAGCTCACCGGAGAACACTGGAAACACCATATATTTT.

The chain recombines TRBV10-3 with TRBJ1-4, with no clear D. V lost 9 bases to trimming and J lost 6 bases, with 14 bases between them. In germline, CDR1 is ENHRY, CDR2 SYGVKD. The CDR3 sequence is 13 residues long. This CDR3 reads CAISKGGYEKLFF. The CDR3 DNA reads TGTGCCATATCAAAGGGTGGTTATGAAAAACTGTTTTTT.

The V and J genes are TRBV28 and TRBJ1-3, with 7 bases fitting TRBD1. Unmatched junction bases numbered 12, after V lost 5 bases and J lost 5 bases. The CDR3 covers 16 residues. Germline CDR1 is MDHEN and CDR2 is SYDVKM. The CDR3 sequence is CASSPLFETGRNTIYF. DNA for the CDR3: TGTGCCAGCAGTCCCCTCTTCGAGACAGGGCGAAACACCATATATTTT.

This clone was observed a few times. This chain joins TRBV27 and TRBJ1-2, with TRBD1 as a possible D gene (5 bases). Trimming stripped 0 bases from V and 10 bases from J, with 9 bases between. Germline assignment: CDR1 MNHEY and CDR2 SMNVEV (reference sequence). CDR3 length equals 12 residues. The CDR3 nucleotides are TGTGCCAGCAGTTTATCGGGACGGACCTACACCTTC. This gives the protein CASSLSGRTYTF.

This clone was seen only once. J is TRBJ1-6 and V is TRBV4-1; D uncertain. This CDR3 contains 16 residues. Per the germline V gene, CDR1 is MGHRA and CDR2 is YSYEKL. Trimming shortened V by 5 bases and J by 7 bases, and 18 bases separated the two germline ends. CDR3 loop: CASSTRWGGPNSPLHF. CDR3 nucleotides: TGCGCCAGCAGCACACGGTGGGGAGGACCAAATTCACCCCTCCACTTT.

J is TRBJ1-4 and V is TRBV4-3, with 10 bases fitting TRBD1. Germline trimming cut 4 bases from V and 8 bases from J; bases unmatched to any gene: 10. This CDR3 spans 16 amino acids. CDR1 is LGHNA, CDR2 YSLEER, per germline. DNA for the CDR3: TGCGCCAGCAGCCGCCAGACAGGGGGCGGTTGGGAAAAACTGTTTTTT. This gives the protein CASSRQTGGGWEKLFF.

J is TRBJ2-3 and V is TRBV18; D is ambiguous. In germline, CDR1 is KGHSH, CDR2 LQKENI. Trimming shortened V by 3 bases and J by 0 bases, and 4 bases separated the two germline ends. The CDR3 totals 13 residues. The CDR3 region is CASSPLSTDTQYF. The CDR3 DNA reads as TGTGCCAGCTCACCGCTTAGCACAGATACGCAGTATTTT.

This chain joins TRBV18 and TRBJ2-3; D gene unclear. CDR1 is KGHSH and CDR2 is LQKENI in the germline V gene. This CDR3 is 12 amino acids long. Trimming removed 1 base at V and 4 bases at J, with 3 bases between. CDR3 residues: CASSPLSDTQYF. DNA for the CDR3: TGTGCCAGCTCACCACTCTCAGATACGCAGTATTTT.

This chain links TRBV30 with TRBJ2-6; D is ambiguous. From germline, CDR1 is GTSNPN and CDR2 SVGIG (reference sequence). The CDR3 extends over 15 amino acids. V lost 1 base to trimming and J lost 0 bases, with 7 bases between them. The CDR3 spells CAWSGAGSGANVLTF. DNA of the CDR3: TGTGCCTGGAGTGGGGCCGGCTCTGGGGCCAACGTCCTGACTTTC.

The V gene is TRBV5-1, the J gene TRBJ2-7; D is unclear. V was shortened by 5 bases and J by 6 bases, with 18 bases between the two germline ends. The CDR3 loop spans 14 amino acids. Germline CDR1 SGHRS, CDR2 YFSETQ. CDR3 amino acids: CASRSGRRTGEQYF. The CDR3 DNA reads TGCGCCAGCAGGTCCGGCAGGCGGACCGGCGAGCAGTACTTC.

The chain employs TRBV19 and TRBJ2-2; 7 bases agree with TRBD2. Germline values: CDR1 LNHDA, CDR2 SQIVND (reference sequence). Losses at the gene ends were 3 bases for V and 4 bases for J; bases not matched to a gene: 5. CDR3 length: 15 amino acids. CDR3 sequence: CASSIGEGSTGELFF. The CDR3 DNA reads as TGTGCCAGTAGTATCGGGGAGGGTAGCACCGGGGAGCTGTTTTTT.

This chain links TRBV7-9 with TRBJ1-5, with no clear D. Deletions cut 5 bases from V and 3 bases from J, with 17 bases between. The CDR3 contains 16 residues. From germline, CDR1 is SEHNR and CDR2 FQNEAQ (reference sequence). CDR3 amino acids: CASSPPGQDYNQPQHF. The CDR3 nucleotides read TGTGCCAGCAGCCCCCCCGGGCAGGACTACAATCAGCCCCAGCATTTT.

V is TRBV6-1 and J is TRBJ1-1; 8 nucleotides match TRBD1. This CDR3 has 20 amino acids. Trimming removed 4 bases from V and 2 bases from J; junction bases left unmatched: 21. Germline V gene sequence: CDR1 MNHNS, CDR2 SASEGT. DNA of the CDR3: TGTGCCAGCAGTGCTGGACAGGGACCCCCACCGTTCTATTTTAACACTGAAGCTTTCTTT. Amino acid sequence: CASSAGQGPPPFYFNTEAFF.

The rearrangement uses TRBV6-5 and TRBJ2-7, with 11 bases identical to TRBD1. The length of the CDR3 is 15 residues. J gave up 4 bases and V 7 bases, and 9 bases lay outside the gene matches. The germline gives CDR1 MNHEY, CDR2 SVGAGI. The CDR3 nucleotides read TGTGCCAGCATCAGCCGGGACAGGGGGAGGTACGAGCAGTACTTC. Translated: CASISRDRGRYEQYF.

The rearrangement uses TRBV6-6 and TRBJ2-2; tentatively, D is TRBD1 or TRBD2 (5 bases each). Deletions cut 6 bases from V and 0 bases from J, with 8 bases between. The germline gives CDR1 MNHNY, CDR2 SVGAGI (reference sequence). There are 14 residues in the CDR3. The CDR3 is CASSGTANTGELFF. The CDR3 DNA is TGTGCCAGCAGCGGGACGGCGAACACCGGGGAGCTGTTTTTT.

DNA of the CDR3: TGTGCCAGCAGCTTAACGCGGGCAGGGCAAGAGACCCAGTACTTC. Protein: CASSLTRAGQETQYF. The rearrangement joins TRBV7-3 to TRBJ2-5; D is possibly TRBD1 or TRBD2 (5 bases each). The germline CDR1 and CDR2 sequences are SGHTA and FQGTGA. There are 15 residues in the CDR3. V was trimmed by 0 bases and J by 2 bases, leaving 10 bases between them.